These 6 T cell receptor beta chains were all obtained from the same sample, sequenced in a study of shared clonotypes between healthy human individuals. Data came from immunoSEQ multiplex PCR; TCRdb stores just in-frame clones and leaves some out. Here the sample spans roughly 1,500,000 clones, approximately 98.5% being singletons. The sequenced material came from naive CD4+ T cells sorted from blood. The subset here: CD45RA+ positively selected. These receptor sequences come from a man aged 25-45 years in good health.

This chain uses TRBV25-1 with TRBJ1-1; D is possibly TRBD1 (5 bases). The germline V gene encodes CDR1 MGHDK and CDR2 SYGVNS. V lost 2 bases to trimming and J lost 10 bases, with 14 bases between them. CDR3 length: 13 amino acids. CDR3 sequence: CASSEGTPLLAFF. The DNA of the CDR3 is TGTGCCAGCAGTGAAGGGACTCCTCTGCTAGCTTTCTTT.

The rearrangement links TRBV27 to TRBJ1-1; the D gene is possibly TRBD1 (6 bases). Trimming removed 5 bases from V and 0 bases from J, with 10 bases in between. The CDR3 runs 14 residues. Germline V gives CDR1 MNHEY, CDR2 SMNVEV (reference sequence). CDR3 loop: CASSVDRLNTEAFF. CDR3 sequence (DNA): TGTGCCAGCAGTGTGGACAGACTGAACACTGAAGCTTTCTTT.

This clone was observed a few times. A junction end diverges from the germline sequence, so it may reflect a read error. The chain combines TRBV7-2 with TRBJ1-1, with 9 bases lining up with TRBD1. Germline assignment: CDR1 SGHTA and CDR2 FQGNSA. The length of the CDR3 is 16 residues. CDR3 sequence (DNA): TGTGCCAGCAGCTTAGGCGGGACAGGGTCGAACGCTGAAGCTTTCTTT. Translation gives CASSLGGTGSNAEAFF.

The V and J genes are TRBV5-1 and TRBJ2-7; D ambiguous. V gave up 2 bases and J gave up 0 bases, with 12 bases separating them. Germline V CDR1 and CDR2: SGHRS, YFSETQ. The CDR3 sequence is 15 residues long. The CDR3 spells CASSFQNPSSYEQYF. The CDR3 DNA reads as TGCGCCAGCAGCTTCCAGAACCCGAGCTCCTACGAGCAGTACTTC.

This clone has only one observation. This chain links TRBV2 with TRBJ2-5, with 7 positions matching TRBD2. This CDR3 spans 14 amino acids. CDR1 and CDR2 from the germline V gene are SNHLY and FYNNEI. J lost 7 bases, V lost 4 bases, and 9 bases had no gene match. The CDR3 spells CASSGSSGRGTQYF. The CDR3 bases are TGTGCCAGCAGTGGGTCTAGCGGAAGGGGGACCCAGTACTTC.

The chain has TRBV29-1 and TRBJ2-1, with D possibly TRBD1 on 6 matching bases. V was pared by 8 bases and J by 3 bases, with 17 bases between. CDR1 and CDR2 (germline): SQVTM, ANQGSEA. The CDR3 loop spans 14 amino acids. The CDR3 nucleotides read TGCAGCACACTCACAGGGACCCACTACAATGAGCAGTTCTTC. It translates to CSTLTGTHYNEQFF.